What follows describes a single TCR beta chain. Its antigen remains unknown. The sample originates from a study of OX40 agonist ivuxolimab in advanced cancers. About the research overall: In this cohort, patients received ivuxolimab, an agonistic anti-OX40 (CD134) antibody. The study enrolled dose-escalation patients with hepatocellular carcinoma, melanoma, renal cell or head and neck cancer.

V was shortened by 6 bases and J by 1 base, with 6 bases between the two germline ends. The CDR3 is 13 amino acids. CDR1 is KGHSH and CDR2 is LQKENI in the germline V gene. Study-wide results and caveats: What antigens the expanded peripheral T cells recognized was never established. Partial responders dosed at 0.1-3.0 mg/kg displayed clonal expansion ranking among the lowest.

Sequencing used immunoSEQ multiplex PCR; TCRdb keeps in-frame clones, though not all of them. This sample yields around 66,000 clones, of which about 80% are seen a single time; about 4.5% belongs to the top ten. J is TRBJ2-2 and V is TRBV18, with a possible D match to TRBD1 (6 bases). The sequence was obtained from an adult with an advanced solid tumor such as melanoma, head and neck, liver or kidney cancer. The sequences come from CD4+ or CD8+ T cells sorted from blood, collected in a trial of the OX40 agonist ivuxolimab. CDR3: CASSGQNTGELFF. As DNA, the CDR3 is TGTGCCAGCTCGGGACAGAACACCGGGGAGCTGTTTTTT.